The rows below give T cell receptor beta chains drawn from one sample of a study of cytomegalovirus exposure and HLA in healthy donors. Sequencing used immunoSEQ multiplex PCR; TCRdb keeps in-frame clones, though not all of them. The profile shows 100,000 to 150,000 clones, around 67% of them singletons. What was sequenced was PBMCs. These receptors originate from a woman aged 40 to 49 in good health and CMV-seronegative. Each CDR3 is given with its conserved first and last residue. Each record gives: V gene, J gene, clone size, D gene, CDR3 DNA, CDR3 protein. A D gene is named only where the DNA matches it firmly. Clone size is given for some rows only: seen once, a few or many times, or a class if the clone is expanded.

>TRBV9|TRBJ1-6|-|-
TGTGCCAGCAGCGTTACTTCCAGGGGTGGTTCACCCCTCCACTTT
CASSVTSRGGSPLHF
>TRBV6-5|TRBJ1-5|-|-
TGTGCCAGCAGCCCCGGTGGAGCTACCCAGCCCCAGCATTTT
CASSPGGATQPQHF
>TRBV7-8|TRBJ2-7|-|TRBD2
TGTGCCAGCAGCTTCACCCCGGGACTAGCGGGAGCTGGGTCCTACGAGCAGTACTTC
CASSFTPGLAGAGSYEQYF
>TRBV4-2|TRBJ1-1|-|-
TGTGCCAGCAGCCAAGGGAGGGGCCCGGTCGGGGCGGGTGAAGCTTTCTTT
CASSQGRGPVGAGEAFF
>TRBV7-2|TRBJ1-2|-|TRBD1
TGTGCCAGCAGCCCGGGCCTAGGACAGGGGGTTTATGGCTACACCTTC
CASSPGLGQGVYGYTF
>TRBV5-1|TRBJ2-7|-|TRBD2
TGCGCCAGCAGCTTGGGCGGGGGGGGTCTGGACGAGCAGTACTTC
CASSLGGGGLDEQYF
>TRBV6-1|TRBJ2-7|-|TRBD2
TGTGCCAGCAGGGCAGCGGGAGGGGGGCGAGAGCAGTACTTC
CASRAAGGGREQYF
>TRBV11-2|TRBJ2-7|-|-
TGTGCCAGCAGCCAGGGCCTGTTCGAGCAGTACTTC
CASSQGLFEQYF
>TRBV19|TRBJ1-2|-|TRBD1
TGTGCCAGTAGTCCGGACAGGGTGGGAGGCTACACCTTC
CASSPDRVGGYTF
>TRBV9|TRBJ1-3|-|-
TGTGCCAGCATACGAACTTATCGTAGGCAGGACAACTCTGGAAACACCATATATTTT
CASIRTYRRQDNSGNTIYF
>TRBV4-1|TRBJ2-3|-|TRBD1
TGCGCCAGCAGCAGCCTAGACAGGGGGCCTGGGGATACGCAGTATTTT
CASSSLDRGPGDTQYF
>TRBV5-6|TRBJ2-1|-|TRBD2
TGTGCCAGCAGCTTTCGACTAGCAGGTTACAATGAGCAGTTCTTC
CASSFRLAGYNEQFF
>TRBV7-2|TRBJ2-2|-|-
TGTGCCAGCAGCTTAGTACGGGGTGCGAACACCGGGGAGCTGTTTTTT
CASSLVRGANTGELFF
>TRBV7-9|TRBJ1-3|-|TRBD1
TGTGCCAGCAGTCGACAGGGAAGTGGAAACACCATATATTTT
CASSRQGSGNTIYF
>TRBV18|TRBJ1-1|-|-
TGTGCCAGCTCACCACTCGGGTTGGATGAAGCTTTCTTT
CASSPLGLDEAFF
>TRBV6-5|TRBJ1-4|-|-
TGTGCCAGCAGGAACTCCGGGCTCCGGGGGGAAAAACTGTTTTTT
CASRNSGLRGEKLFF
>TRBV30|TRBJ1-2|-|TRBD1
TGTGCCTGGAGAGCGACAGGGCGGAATGGCTACACCTTC
CAWRATGRNGYTF
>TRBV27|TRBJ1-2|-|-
TGTGCCAGCAGTTTGGGGGGGGCCTTCGATGGCTACACCTTC
CASSLGGAFDGYTF
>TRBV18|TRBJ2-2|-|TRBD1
TGTGCCAGCGTTTTGGACAGGTCGAACACCGGGGAGCTGTTTTTT
CASVLDRSNTGELFF
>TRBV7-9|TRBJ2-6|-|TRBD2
TGTGCCAGCAGCTTAGCCCCACCGACTAGCTTCGGGGCCAACGTCCTGACTTTC
CASSLAPPTSFGANVLTF
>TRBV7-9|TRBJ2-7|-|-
TGTGCCAGCAGCTTGAGTCGCAGGGCGAGTCCTTTCTACGAGCAGTACTTC
CASSLSRRASPFYEQYF
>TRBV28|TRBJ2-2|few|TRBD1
TGTGCCACCGGACAGGGGAACACCGGGGAGCTGTTTTTT
CATGQGNTGELFF
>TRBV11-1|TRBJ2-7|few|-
TGTGCCAGCAGCCAAGAGACAGAATCCTACGAGCAGTACTTC
CASSQETESYEQYF
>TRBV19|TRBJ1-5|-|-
TGTGCCAGTAGTCCAGGGTACGGCAATCAGCCCCAGCATTTT
CASSPGYGNQPQHF
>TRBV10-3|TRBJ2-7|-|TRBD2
TGTGCCATCAGTGAGCCGACTAGCGGGGGCTTGGTCGAGCAGTACTTC
CAISEPTSGGLVEQYF
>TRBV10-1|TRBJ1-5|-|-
TGCGCCAGCAGTGGGGGGAGGGAATGGTCCCAGCATTTT
CASSGGREWSQHF
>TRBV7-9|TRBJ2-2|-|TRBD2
TGTTCCAGCAGCCAAAGACTAGCGGGGAACACCGGGGAGCTGTTTTTT
CSSSQRLAGNTGELFF
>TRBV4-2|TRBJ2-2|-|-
TGTGCCAGCAGCCAAGACGCCCAGGGTACCGGGGAGCTGTTTTTT
CASSQDAQGTGELFF
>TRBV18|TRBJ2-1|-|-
TGTGCCAGCTTCCCACCAGGGAGTTCGGAGCAGTTCTTC
CASFPPGSSEQFF
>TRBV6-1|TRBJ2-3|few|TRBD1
TGTGCCAGCAGTCGGGACAGGGGCACAGATACGCAGTATTTT
CASSRDRGTDTQYF
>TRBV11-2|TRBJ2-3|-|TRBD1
TGTGCCAGCAGCCCCGGGACAGGGGGCACAGATACGCAGTATTTT
CASSPGTGGTDTQYF
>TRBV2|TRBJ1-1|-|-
TGTGCCAGCAGACCCTCGTCTCGATTTGGGAGGGATGCTTTCTTT
CASRPSSRFGRDAFF
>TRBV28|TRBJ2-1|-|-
TGTGCCAGCAGTTTAATTCTGGGCCCTTCATCCTACAATGAGCAGTTCTTC
CASSLILGPSSYNEQFF
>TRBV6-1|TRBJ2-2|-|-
TGTGCCAGCAGTGAAGCGGGCGGGGGGGAGCTGTTTTTT
CASSEAGGGELFF
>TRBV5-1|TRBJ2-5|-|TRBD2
TGCGCCAGCAGCTTGATGCTAGCGGGGGGCGAGGAGACCCAGTACTTC
CASSLMLAGGEETQYF
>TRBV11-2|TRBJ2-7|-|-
TGTGCCAGTACAGAACCCCGGTCCTACGAGCAGTACTTC
CASTEPRSYEQYF
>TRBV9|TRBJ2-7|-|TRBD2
TGTGCCAGCAGCGTAGGACTAGCGGGAGGTACGGGTTCCTACGAGCAGTACTTC
CASSVGLAGGTGSYEQYF
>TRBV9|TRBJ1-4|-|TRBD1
TGTGCCAGCAGCGAACAGGGGCAAGGTGAAAAACTGTTTTTT
CASSEQGQGEKLFF
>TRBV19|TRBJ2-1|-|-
TGTGCCATTTCTACTGCCGCGGGTGCCTACAATGAGCAGTTCTTC
CAISTAAGAYNEQFF
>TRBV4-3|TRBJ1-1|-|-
TGCGCCAGCAGCCAAGTGGGGGGCACTGAAGCTTTCTTT
CASSQVGGTEAFF
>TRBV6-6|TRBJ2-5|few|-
TGTGCCAGCAGTTTTTCCTCTCAGGGAGAGACCCAGTACTTC
CASSFSSQGETQYF
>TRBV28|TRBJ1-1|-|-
-
CASTQRWGQGSLF
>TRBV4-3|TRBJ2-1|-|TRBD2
TGCGCCAGCAGCCAAGAAAGACTAGCGGGTTACAATGAGCAGTTCTTC
CASSQERLAGYNEQFF
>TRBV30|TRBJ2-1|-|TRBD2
TGTGCCTGGAGTGCCCGTTCGGGACTAATTTACAATGAGCAGTTCTTC
CAWSARSGLIYNEQFF
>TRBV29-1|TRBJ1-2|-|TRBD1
TGCAGCGTAGTATCTGGACAGGGATGGAACTATGGCTACACCTTC
CSVVSGQGWNYGYTF
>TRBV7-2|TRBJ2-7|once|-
TGTGCCAGCACGATCCAAGGGGGCGAGCAGTACTTC
CASTIQGGEQYF
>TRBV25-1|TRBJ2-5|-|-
TGTGCCAGCAGTGAATATCGGACTTACCAAGAGACCCAGTACTTC
CASSEYRTYQETQYF
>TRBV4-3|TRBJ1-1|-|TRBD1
TGCGCCAGCAGCCAACCGGACAGGGCGAACACTGAAGCTTTCTTT
CASSQPDRANTEAFF
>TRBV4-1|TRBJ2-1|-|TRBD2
TGCGCCAGCAGCCAACGACTAGCGGGAGGGATTGATGAGCAGTTCTTC
CASSQRLAGGIDEQFF
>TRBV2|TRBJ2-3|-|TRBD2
TGTGCCAGCAGTGCCAGCGGGGGGGGTCCGTGGGGCACAGATACGCAGTATTTT
CASSASGGGPWGTDTQYF
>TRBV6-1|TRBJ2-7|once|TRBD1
TGTGCCAGCAGCGGCGGGGACAGGGGGTTCTACGAGCAGTACTTC
CASSGGDRGFYEQYF
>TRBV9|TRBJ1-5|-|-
TGTGCCAGCAGCGTAGACGGGAATCAGCCCCAGCATTTT
CASSVDGNQPQHF
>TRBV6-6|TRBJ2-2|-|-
TGTGCCAGCAGTTCCACCCTTGCACAGAACACCGGGGAGCTGTTTTTT
CASSSTLAQNTGELFF
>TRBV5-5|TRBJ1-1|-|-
TGTGCCAGCAGCTTGCAGGGTCGCACTGAAGCTTTCTTT
CASSLQGRTEAFF
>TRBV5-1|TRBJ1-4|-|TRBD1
TGCGCCAGCAGCCCAACACAGGGGAGGCATGAAAAACTGTTTTTT
CASSPTQGRHEKLFF
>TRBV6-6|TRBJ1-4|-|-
TGTGCCTGTAGGGGGGGGGCTAATGAAAAACTGTTTTTT
CACRGGANEKLFF
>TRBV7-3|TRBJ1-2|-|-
TGTGCCAGCAGCTCCCGGGGGGGGTTAAGCTATGGCTACACCTTC
CASSSRGGLSYGYTF